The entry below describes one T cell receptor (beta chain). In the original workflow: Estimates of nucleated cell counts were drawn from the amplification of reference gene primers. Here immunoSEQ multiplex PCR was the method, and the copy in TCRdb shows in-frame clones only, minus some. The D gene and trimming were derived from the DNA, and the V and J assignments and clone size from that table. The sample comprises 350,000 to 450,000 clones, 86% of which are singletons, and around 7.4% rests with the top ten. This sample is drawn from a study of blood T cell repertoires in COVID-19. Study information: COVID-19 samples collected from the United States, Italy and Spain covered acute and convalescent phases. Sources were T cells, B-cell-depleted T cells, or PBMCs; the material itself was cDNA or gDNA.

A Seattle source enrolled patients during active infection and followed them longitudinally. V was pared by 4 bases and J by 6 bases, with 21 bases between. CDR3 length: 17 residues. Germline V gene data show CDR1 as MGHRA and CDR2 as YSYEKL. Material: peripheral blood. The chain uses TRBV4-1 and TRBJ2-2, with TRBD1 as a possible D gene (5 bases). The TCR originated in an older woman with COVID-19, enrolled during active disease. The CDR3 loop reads CASSLQGQRFGSGELFF. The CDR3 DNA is TGCGCCAGCAGCCTCCAGGGTCAGAGGTTCGGGTCCGGGGAGCTGTTTTTT.